These 18 T cell receptor beta chains originate from one sample sequenced in a study of shared clonotypes between healthy human individuals. Generated by immunoSEQ multiplex PCR, the TCRdb table keeps only in-frame clones and is missing some. The sample includes some 2,500,000 clones, 80% to 95% of them seen just once. Sequencing was performed on naive CD4+ T cells from PBMCs. The subset here: CD45RA+ positively selected. The receptors here all came from a man aged 18-30 years in good health. Some clones in this sample may be carry-over from other donors' samples.

V is TRBV6-4 and J is TRBJ1-1, with D possibly matching TRBD1 (6 bases). V shed 4 bases and J shed 7 bases, with 13 bases lying between them. The CDR3 contains 13 residues. CDR1 MRHNA and CDR2 SNTAGT come from the germline V gene. CDR3 bases: TGTGCCAGCAGTGCCCAGGGAGGGGGTGAAGCTTTCTTT. It codes for CASSAQGGGEAFF.

The chain employs TRBV7-3 and TRBJ2-1; 11 nucleotides agree with TRBD2. V gave up 5 bases and J gave up 7 bases; unmatched junction bases: 13. From germline, CDR1 is SGHTA and CDR2 FQGTGA. CDR3 size: 17 residues. The CDR3 coding sequence is TGTGCCAGCAGCCTTGGACTAGCGGGTGGGGGCTTGAATGAGCAGTTCTTC. This translates into CASSLGLAGGGLNEQFF.

DNA for the CDR3: TGTGCCAGCAGCGACGTCGGGAGGGGTAAAACAGATACGCAGTATTTT. Protein product: CASSDVGRGKTDTQYF. The chain recombines TRBV14 with TRBJ2-3; TRBD2 matches at 8 bases. J gave up 3 bases and V 5 bases, and 10 bases lay outside the gene matches. Germline CDR1 SGHDN, CDR2 FVKESK. The CDR3 consists of 16 residues.

In this sample, this clone turned up once. The CDR3 loop is CASSSGIGTDTQYF. DNA of the CDR3: TGTGCCAGCAGCTCAGGAATCGGGACAGATACGCAGTATTTT. The gene calls are TRBV11-2 and TRBJ2-3; no clear D. Germline V gene lookup returns CDR1 SGHAT and CDR2 FQNNGV. V was clipped by 4 bases and J by 3 bases, with 11 bases between them. The length of the CDR3 is 14 residues.

The chain combines TRBV9 with TRBJ1-2; the D gene is possibly TRBD1 (5 bases). This CDR3 comprises 14 residues. CDR1 SGDLS and CDR2 YYNGEE come from the germline V gene. V was clipped by 0 bases and J by 4 bases, with 10 bases between them. This CDR3 reads CASSVDWGTYGYTF. For the CDR3, the DNA is TGTGCCAGCAGCGTAGACTGGGGGACCTATGGCTACACCTTC.

The gene calls are TRBV4-1 and TRBJ2-3, with 11 bases that match TRBD2. The CDR3 has 18 residues. In germline, CDR1 is MGHRA, CDR2 YSYEKL. Trimming took 1 base from V and 3 from J; bases not matched to a gene: 9. The CDR3 DNA is TGCGCCAGCAGCCAAGCTACCGGACTAGCGGGTGGGACAGATACGCAGTATTTT. It specifies CASSQATGLAGGTDTQYF.

V and J are TRBV9 and TRBJ2-1, with a weak D call TRBD2 (6 bases). CDR1 and CDR2 (germline): SGDLS, YYNGEE. The CDR3 has 17 amino acids. Trimming shortened V by 0 bases and J by 0 bases, and 13 bases separated the two germline ends. CDR3 region: CASSVGQRVSSYNEQFF. The CDR3 DNA follows: TGTGCCAGCAGCGTAGGACAGCGGGTGAGCTCCTACAATGAGCAGTTCTTC.

The genes are TRBV5-1 and TRBJ2-5, with TRBD1 identical over 12 bases. This CDR3 contains 17 residues. The germline gives CDR1 SGHRS, CDR2 YFSETQ. Trimming removed 5 bases from V and 5 bases from J; junction bases left unmatched: 13. The CDR3 loop reads CASRPPPGQGAYETQYF. For the CDR3, the DNA is TGCGCCAGCAGGCCTCCTCCGGGACAGGGGGCATATGAGACCCAGTACTTC.

The chain uses TRBV30 and TRBJ2-1; D is possibly TRBD2 (6 bases). Trimming took 1 base from V and 0 from J, leaving 10 bases between them. Germline-derived CDR1 and CDR2 are GTSNPN and SVGIG (reference sequence). This CDR3 contains 15 residues. CDR3 bases: TGTGCCTGGAGTGGGGGACTCGGCTCCTACAATGAGCAGTTCTTC. It encodes CAWSGGLGSYNEQFF.

V usage is TRBV7-8 and J usage is TRBJ2-5; 7 bases line up with TRBD1. The CDR3 has 14 amino acids. Trimming at V came to 5 bases and at J to 3 bases, leaving 6 bases not matched to a gene. Germline V gene data show CDR1 as SGHVS and CDR2 as FQNEAQ. Written as DNA, the CDR3 is TGTGCCAGCAGCATCGGGACAGTCGAAGAGACCCAGTACTTC. It is translated as CASSIGTVEETQYF. Full variable domain (missing parts from reference TRBV7-8 and TRBJ2-5): GAGVSQSPRYKVAKRGQDVALRCDPISGHVSLFWYQQALGQGPEFLTYFQNEAQLDKSGLPSDRFFAERPEGSVSTLKIQRTQQEDSAVYLCASSIGTVEETQYFGPGTRLLVL.

V gene TRBV7-8 combines with J gene TRBJ1-4; D unresolved. V lost 2 bases and J 0 bases, leaving 19 bases between the germline ends. This CDR3 spans 19 amino acids. The germline V gene encodes CDR1 SGHVS and CDR2 FQNEAQ. Here the CDR3 DNA reads TGTGCCAGCAGCTTACCCGGCCGTAAAGGCTTTGCAACTAATGAAAAACTGTTTTTT. Its translation is CASSLPGRKGFATNEKLFF.

This chain uses TRBV7-3 with TRBJ2-7; 7 positions match TRBD1. Germline V gene lookup returns CDR1 SGHTA and CDR2 FQGTGA. This CDR3 is built from 13 residues. The ends lost 3 bases at V and 5 bases at J; junction bases unmatched: 4. CDR3 nucleotides: TGTGCCAGCAGCTTCAACAGGGGTGACGAGCAGTACTTC. It translates to CASSFNRGDEQYF.

This sequence joins TRBV27 and TRBJ2-7; 10 nucleotides match TRBD2. CDR1 and CDR2 (germline): MNHEY, SMNVEV (reference sequence). The V gene end was trimmed by 1 base and the J gene end by 4 bases; junction bases not matched to a gene: 4. This CDR3 is built from 15 residues. The CDR3: CASSLLLAGKYEQYF. The CDR3 DNA reads as TGTGCCAGCAGTTTATTACTAGCGGGAAAGTACGAGCAGTACTTC.

This rearrangement joins TRBV2 to TRBJ2-3, with D uncertain. The V and J ends lost 5 bases and 5 bases respectively, with 8 bases between them. This CDR3 has 12 amino acids. CDR1 is SNHLY and CDR2 is FYNNEI in the germline V gene. CDR3 in amino acids: CASSFWRDTQYF. CDR3 sequence (DNA): TGTGCCAGCAGTTTCTGGAGAGATACGCAGTATTTT.

The V call is TRBV4-2, the J call TRBJ1-4, with D perhaps TRBD1 (6 bases). Germline CDR1 is LGHNA and CDR2 is YNFKEQ. This CDR3 has 13 amino acids. V was cut by 1 base and J by 8 bases, with 8 bases left in between. CDR3 coding DNA: TGTGCCAGCAGCCAAGGTCAGGGGGAAAAACTGTTTTTT. This sequence encodes CASSQGQGEKLFF.

The chain couples TRBV28 to TRBJ2-7, with D unclear. The CDR3 spans 13 residues. Trimming shortened V by 2 bases and J by 2 bases, and 7 bases separated the two germline ends. The germline gives CDR1 MDHEN, CDR2 SYDVKM. CDR3 residues: CASSLLRPYEQYF. The CDR3, as DNA: TGTGCCAGCAGTTTACTTAGGCCCTACGAGCAGTACTTC.

This clone came up once. This chain links TRBV7-7 with TRBJ2-1; D gene unclear. The CDR3 spans 13 residues. V gave up 4 bases and J gave up 6 bases, with 10 bases separating them. Germline assignment: CDR1 SSHAT and CDR2 FNYEAQ (reference sequence). CDR3 residues: CASSSSQSNEQFF. CDR3 nucleotide sequence: TGTGCCAGCAGCTCCTCTCAATCCAATGAGCAGTTCTTC.

The rearrangement uses TRBV29-1 and TRBJ2-5; unclear D gene. With 8 bases removed from V and 2 bases from J, the gap between germline ends came to 6 bases. This CDR3 spans 10 amino acids. Germline V lookup: CDR1 SQVTM, CDR2 ANQGSEA. CDR3 nucleotide sequence: TGCAGCATCCAACAAGAGACCCAGTACTTC. This encodes CSIQQETQYF.